A selection of T cell receptor beta chains follows, all from one sample in a study of OX40 agonist ivuxolimab in advanced cancers. TCRdb's table, derived via immunoSEQ multiplex PCR, lists solely in-frame clones and lacks some. The data show tens of thousands of clones, around 87% seen once. Sequences were derived from CD4+ or CD8+ T cells sorted from blood, sampled in a trial of the OX40 agonist ivuxolimab. Receptors originate from an adult with an advanced solid tumor such as melanoma, head and neck, liver or kidney cancer. Each CDR3 is given with its conserved first and last residue. The D gene is left open where the match is weak. Clone size is given for some rows only: seen once, a few or many times, or a class if the clone is expanded.

D gene	clone size	V gene	J gene	CDR3 DNA	CDR3 protein
NA	NA	TRBV5-1	TRBJ1-5	TGCGCCAGCAGCTTGTCTGGCAGCGAGCCCCAGCATTTT	CASSLSGSEPQHF
NA	few	TRBV27	TRBJ1-5	TGTGCCAGCAGTTTATCAGGGGGCAATCAGCCCCAGCATTTT	CASSLSGGNQPQHF
NA	NA	TRBV30	TRBJ2-1	TGTGCCTGGAGTGTACAACTTACCCCGGGCAATGAGCAGTTCTTC	CAWSVQLTPGNEQFF
NA	NA	TRBV27	TRBJ1-3	TGTGCCAGCAGTTTATCCACCCCGAGCTTCGGGGACACCATATATTTT	CASSLSTPSFGDTIYF
TRBD1	NA	TRBV6-5	TRBJ1-6	TGTGCCAGCAGTTTCCTGACAGGGCCCAAGAGTTCACCCCTCCACTTT	CASSFLTGPKSSPLHF
NA	NA	TRBV2	TRBJ2-1	TGTGCCAGCAGTGAAGGTCCGGGGCGCGCGTCCAATGAGCAGTTCTTC	CASSEGPGRASNEQFF
NA	NA	TRBV5-8	TRBJ2-3	TGTGCCAGCAGACGAAGAGGGGCAGATACGCAGTATTTT	CASRRRGADTQYF
NA	NA	TRBV19	TRBJ2-5	TGTGCCAGTAGTATTACCCCGGACAGACAAGAGACCCAGTACTTC	CASSITPDRQETQYF
NA	NA	TRBV29-1	TRBJ1-2	TGCAGCGTGACAGACTATGGCTACACCTTC	CSVTDYGYTF
NA	NA	TRBV2	TRBJ2-1	TGTGCCAGCAGTGTATACCCTAGCTCCTACAATGAGCAGTTCTTC	CASSVYPSSYNEQFF
NA	NA	TRBV6-5	TRBJ2-1	TGTGCCAGCAGTTACACCACAGGGTCATGGGAGCAGTTCTTC	CASSYTTGSWEQFF
TRBD1	once	TRBV5-1	TRBJ1-3	TGCGCCAGCAGTTACTGGGACAGGGCTGGAAACACCATATATTTT	CASSYWDRAGNTIYF
NA	NA	TRBV29-1	TRBJ2-7	TGCAGCGCTCTCCTCCGGGGAAGCTCCTACGAGCAGTACTTC	CSALLRGSSYEQYF
TRBD1	NA	TRBV5-4	TRBJ2-2	TGTGCCAGCAGCTCGCTGGGACAGCCCAACACCGGGGAGCTGTTTTTT	CASSSLGQPNTGELFF
TRBD1	NA	TRBV7-2	TRBJ2-5	TGTGCCAGCAGCTCCGCGCTCCCGGGACAGGGCTACCAAGAGACCCAGTACTTC	CASSSALPGQGYQETQYF
NA	NA	TRBV2	TRBJ2-4	TGTGCCAGCAGTGTCGACGCAGGGCTGGCCAAAAACATTCAGTACTTC	CASSVDAGLAKNIQYF
NA	NA	TRBV19	TRBJ2-7	TGTGCCAGTAGTTTTTCCGGGCCCTACGAGCAGTACTTC	CASSFSGPYEQYF
NA	NA	TRBV13	TRBJ1-3	TGTGCCAGCAGCTTAGGGGGGGCTGGAAACACCATATATTTT	CASSLGGAGNTIYF
TRBD2	NA	TRBV30	TRBJ2-2	TGTGCCTGGAGTCGCGGGGGAACGAACACCGGGGAGCTGTTTTTT	CAWSRGGTNTGELFF
NA	NA	TRBV7-9	TRBJ1-2	TGTGCCAGCAGCCCGATGACTGGTGGCTACACCTTC	CASSPMTGGYTF
NA	NA	TRBV4-1	TRBJ2-5	TGCGCCAGCAGCCTCCGAAAGGGATACCAAGAGACCCAGTACTTC	CASSLRKGYQETQYF
NA	NA	TRBV6-6	TRBJ2-2	TGTGCCAGCAGTTCCCCCGTGGAGACCGGGGAGCTGTTTTTT	CASSSPVETGELFF
TRBD1	once	TRBV28	TRBJ2-7	TGTGCCAGCAGTTTAGGACAGGGGTACATATCCTACGAGCAGTACTTC	CASSLGQGYISYEQYF
TRBD2	NA	TRBV6-1	TRBJ2-5	TGTGCCAGCCGGGCTAGCGGGGGGCGGAGGGAGACCCAGTACTTC	CASRASGGRRETQYF
NA	NA	TRBV7-2	TRBJ1-6	TGTGCCAGCGGTTCTTCACCCCTCCACTTT	CASGSSPLHF
NA	once	TRBV19	TRBJ1-2	TGTGCCAGCAAGGATAGGGGACGGGGCGACTATGGCTACACCTTC	CASKDRGRGDYGYTF
TRBD1	NA	TRBV5-1	TRBJ2-1	TGCGCCAGCAGCTTGGTCGGGACAGCTTACAATGAGCAGTTCTTC	CASSLVGTAYNEQFF
NA	NA	TRBV28	TRBJ1-2	TGTGCCAGCAGTGAGACGGGGGGAGGCGCTAACTATGGCTACACCTTC	CASSETGGGANYGYTF
NA	NA	TRBV19	TRBJ2-1	TGTGCCAGTAGTATGGTGGACGGGGCAACTGAGCAGTTCTTC	CASSMVDGATEQFF
TRBD1	NA	TRBV30	TRBJ1-1	TGTGCCTGGACCGGACAGGCCGCTAGTACTGAAGCTTTCTTT	CAWTGQAASTEAFF
TRBD2	NA	TRBV11-2	TRBJ2-5	TGTGCCAGCAGCTTATCGGGAGGAGAGACCCAGTACTTC	CASSLSGGETQYF
TRBD2	once	TRBV4-2	TRBJ2-3	TGTGCCAGCAGCCCGTATAGCGGGAGGATTGCAGATACGCAGTATTTT	CASSPYSGRIADTQYF
TRBD1	NA	TRBV5-1	TRBJ2-3	TGCGCCAGCAGCTTGGACGGACAGGGCACAGATACGCAGTATTTT	CASSLDGQGTDTQYF
NA	NA	TRBV5-1	TRBJ2-6	TGCGCCAGCACCCTGGAGGGCAGGGCCGGGGCCAACGTCCTGACTTTC	CASTLEGRAGANVLTF
NA	NA	TRBV6-4	TRBJ1-1	TGTGCCAGCAGTGACTCGAATAACGGGGGGCTCACTGAAGCTTTCTTT	CASSDSNNGGLTEAFF
TRBD1	NA	TRBV7-6	TRBJ1-1	TGTGCCAGCAGCCCAGGGGGTTCAGGGTTGAACACTGAAGCTTTCTTT	CASSPGGSGLNTEAFF
NA	NA	TRBV20-1	TRBJ1-1	TGCAGTGCTAGAGACCCGAGGGAGGCTTTCTTT	CSARDPREAFF
NA	NA	TRBV5-5	TRBJ1-1	TGTGCCAGCAGCTTGGACTTGGGGAACACTGAAGCTTTCTTT	CASSLDLGNTEAFF
TRBD1	NA	TRBV7-9	TRBJ1-5	TGTGCCAGCAGCGAAGGCCGGGACAGGGCCGATCAGCCCCAGCATTTT	CASSEGRDRADQPQHF
NA	NA	TRBV5-1	TRBJ2-2	TGCGCCAGCAGCTTATCCGATGGATTCACCGGGGAGCTGTTTTTT	CASSLSDGFTGELFF